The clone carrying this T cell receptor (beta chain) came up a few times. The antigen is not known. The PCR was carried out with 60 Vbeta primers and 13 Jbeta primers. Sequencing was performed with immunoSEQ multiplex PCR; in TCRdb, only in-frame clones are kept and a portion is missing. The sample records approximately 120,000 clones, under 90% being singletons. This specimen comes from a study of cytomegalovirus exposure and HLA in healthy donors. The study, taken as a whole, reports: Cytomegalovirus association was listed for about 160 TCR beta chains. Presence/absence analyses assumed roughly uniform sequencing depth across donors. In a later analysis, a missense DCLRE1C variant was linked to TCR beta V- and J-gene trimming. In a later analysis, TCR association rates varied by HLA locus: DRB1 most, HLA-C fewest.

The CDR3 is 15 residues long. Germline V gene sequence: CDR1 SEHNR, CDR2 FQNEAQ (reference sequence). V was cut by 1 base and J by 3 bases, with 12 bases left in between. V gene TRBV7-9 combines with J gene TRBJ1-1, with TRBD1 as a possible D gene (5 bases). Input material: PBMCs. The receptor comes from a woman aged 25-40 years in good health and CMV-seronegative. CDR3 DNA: TGTGCCAGCAGCTTAGGACGGGGGAGGGACACTGAAGCTTTCTTT. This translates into CASSLGRGRDTEAFF.